Each of the 23 T cell receptor beta chains below was sequenced from the same sample in a study of cytomegalovirus exposure and HLA in healthy donors. The PCR ran on 60 Vbeta and 13 Jbeta primers. Clones were sequenced by immunoSEQ multiplex PCR, and TCRdb holds only the in-frame ones, with some missing. Among a few hundred thousand clones, around 73% were seen once, and the ten largest hold about 2.7%. Sequenced input: PBMCs. These TCRs come from a woman aged 30 to 39 in good health and CMV-seronegative.

As to this clone: The identical CDR3 is also encoded by other nucleotide sequences in the sample. The CDR3 is CASSETAEAFF. As DNA, the CDR3 is TGTGCCAGCAGCGAAACGGCTGAAGCTTTCTTT. V is TRBV6-1 and J is TRBJ1-1; D uncertain. Trimming took 6 bases from V and 6 from J, leaving 8 bases between them. CDR3 length: 11 amino acids. Germline loops: CDR1 MNHNS, CDR2 SASEGT.

The chain links TRBV5-1 to TRBJ1-2; 9 bases align to TRBD1. Trimming removed 0 bases from V and 5 bases from J; junction bases left unmatched: 2. CDR1 and CDR2 (germline): SGHRS, YFSETQ. The CDR3 length is 14 residues. CDR3 residues: CASSLVGTGYGYTF. As DNA, the CDR3 is TGCGCCAGCAGCTTGGTTGGGACAGGGTATGGCTACACCTTC. The variable domain in full, with the rest retrieved from reference TRBV5-1 and TRBJ1-2, is KAGVTQTPRYLIKTRGQQVTLSCSPISGHRSVSWYQQTPGQGLQFLFEYFSETQRNKGNFPGRFSGRQFSNSRSEMNVSTLELGDSALYLCASSLVGTGYGYTFGSGTRLTVV.

The chain couples TRBV7-2 to TRBJ1-2, with D perhaps matching TRBD1 (5 bases). Germline V gives CDR1 SGHTA, CDR2 FQGNSA. This CDR3 spans 16 amino acids. Trimming left V 0 bases short and J 1 base short, with 12 bases between. The CDR3 sequence: CASSLARQSSNYGYTF. The CDR3 nucleotides are TGTGCCAGCAGCTTAGCCAGACAGAGCAGTAACTATGGCTACACCTTC.

This clone was recorded a few times. The chain carries TRBV19 and TRBJ1-1, with no clear D. V was cut by 7 bases and J by 0 bases, with 9 bases left in between. Looked up from germline, CDR1 is LNHDA and CDR2 is SQIVND (reference sequence). The CDR3 covers 13 residues. The CDR3: CASKFLMNTEAFF. CDR3 nucleotides: TGTGCCAGTAAATTTCTAATGAACACTGAAGCTTTCTTT.

The gene calls are TRBV9 and TRBJ1-1, with a weak D call TRBD1 (6 bases). CDR1 is SGDLS, CDR2 YYNGEE, per germline. Trimming removed 4 bases from V and 4 bases from J, with 14 bases in between. The CDR3 is 14 residues long. CDR3 coding DNA: TGTGCCAGCAGCCGGGGGGGGCCGGGCACTGAAGCTTTCTTT. Amino acid sequence: CASSRGGPGTEAFF. Looking up the rest from reference TRBV9 and TRBJ1-1 gives the full variable domain: DSGVTQTPKHLITATGQRVTLRCSPRSGDLSVYWYQQSLDQGLQFLIQYYNGEERAKGNILERFSAQQFPDLHSELNLSSLELGDSALYFCASSRGGPGTEAFFGQGTRLTVV.

This chain uses TRBV11-3 with TRBJ2-1; 9 bases fit TRBD2. The CDR3 length is 17 residues. After removal of 5 bases from V and 6 bases from J, the junction contained 14 bases not matched to a gene. Germline assignment: CDR1 SGHNT and CDR2 YENEEA. CDR3: CASSRRGAGGIVNEQFF. The CDR3 coding sequence is TGTGCCAGCAGCCGCCGAGGAGCGGGAGGTATCGTCAATGAGCAGTTCTTC.

This clone was seen a few times. This CDR3 is CASSPTTGNTEAFF. The CDR3 nucleotides read TGCGCCAGCAGCCCCACGACAGGGAACACTGAAGCTTTCTTT. The V gene is TRBV4-1, the J gene TRBJ1-1; D is perhaps TRBD1 (6 bases). The CDR3 consists of 14 residues. Germline V lookup: CDR1 MGHRA, CDR2 YSYEKL. Trimming took 4 bases from V and 1 from J, leaving 10 bases between them.

The rearrangement links TRBV12-5 to TRBJ2-1; the D gene is possibly TRBD2 (6 bases). CDR3 size: 12 residues. Germline CDR1 LGHNT, CDR2 FRNRAP. Trimming took off 4 bases at V and 9 bases at J, with 10 bases between the two ends. CDR3 protein: CASGWEVGEQFF. Here the CDR3 DNA reads TGTGCTAGTGGTTGGGAGGTGGGTGAGCAGTTCTTC.

The chain uses TRBV4-1 and TRBJ1-3, with D perhaps TRBD1 (6 bases). Trimming took 5 bases from V and 4 from J, leaving 15 bases between them. Germline CDR1 and CDR2: MGHRA and YSYEKL. The CDR3 sequence is 15 residues long. The chain's CDR3 is CASSEGHSGGNTIYF. In DNA form, the CDR3 reads TGCGCCAGCAGCGAGGGACATTCTGGAGGAAACACCATATATTTT.

V is TRBV2 and J is TRBJ1-1, with a possible D match to TRBD1 (5 bases). V was clipped by 3 bases and J by 6 bases, with 14 bases between them. The V gene's germline CDR1 is SNHLY and CDR2 FYNNEI. The CDR3 is 14 amino acids. CDR3 amino acids: CASSDRDVSPEAFF. The CDR3 DNA reads as TGTGCCAGCAGTGACAGGGATGTTTCTCCTGAAGCTTTCTTT.

This clone has only a few counts. The chain couples TRBV29-1 to TRBJ2-7; D is perhaps TRBD1 (5 bases). The CDR3 has 12 amino acids. Germline V lookup: CDR1 SQVTM, CDR2 ANQGSEA. Trimming took off 8 bases at V and 1 base at J, with 12 bases between the two ends. The CDR3 protein is CSIQGPSYEQYF. The CDR3 DNA reads as TGCAGCATCCAGGGCCCTTCCTACGAGCAGTACTTC.

This clone has more than one count but fewer than ten. The rearrangement links TRBV18 to TRBJ1-1; TRBD1 aligns across 7 bases. CDR3 length: 15 residues. Per germline, CDR1 KGHSH and CDR2 LQKENI. Trimming at V came to 4 bases and at J to 0 bases, leaving 5 bases not matched to a gene. CDR3 bases: TGTGCCAGCTCACTAGGGACAGCTTTGAACACTGAAGCTTTCTTT. Residues: CASSLGTALNTEAFF.

The CDR3 DNA reads as TGTGCCAGCAGCGTAGGAGACGGGGGAACCCAAGAGACCCAGTACTTC. Translation: CASSVGDGGTQETQYF. The V call is TRBV9, the J call TRBJ2-5, with D possibly being TRBD2 (6 bases). The CDR3 length is 16 residues. Between the trimmed V and J ends, which lost 0 bases and 1 base, there was a span of 13 bases. Germline CDR1 SGDLS, CDR2 YYNGEE.

This chain uses TRBV5-1 with TRBJ2-7, with D perhaps TRBD1 (5 bases). Per germline, CDR1 SGHRS and CDR2 YFSETQ. This CDR3 spans 13 amino acids. V was shortened by 7 bases and J by 3 bases, with 14 bases between the two germline ends. This CDR3 is CASASGQNYEQYF. The DNA for the CDR3 is TGCGCCAGCGCCTCAGGGCAGAACTACGAGCAGTACTTC.

Here the CDR3 reads CASSLALGRHYEQYF. The CDR3 DNA is TGCGCCAGCAGCTTGGCTCTTGGCAGACATTACGAGCAGTACTTC. The chain couples TRBV5-1 to TRBJ2-5; no clear D. Matching the DNA end better, TRBJ2-7 makes the J call doubtful. The CDR3 sequence is 15 residues long. Germline V lookup: CDR1 SGHRS, CDR2 YFSETQ.

V gene TRBV2 combines with J gene TRBJ2-6; D is possibly TRBD1 (5 bases). Germline lookup yields CDR1 SNHLY and CDR2 FYNNEI. The CDR3 totals 15 residues. Trimming removed 6 bases from V and 0 bases from J, with 9 bases in between. The CDR3 coding sequence is TGTGCCAGCAGCAACAGGAACTCTGGGGCCAACGTCCTGACTTTC. It codes for CASSNRNSGANVLTF.

J is TRBJ2-5 and V is TRBV6-1; TRBD2 is a possible D gene (5 bases). The J call could be wrong; TRBJ2-7 is a better fit for the DNA end. Germline V gene data show CDR1 as MNHNS and CDR2 as SASEGT. CDR3 length: 15 residues. The CDR3 DNA is TGTGCCAGCAGTGAACAAAGCGGAGGCCAATACGAGCAGTACTTC. Its protein is CASSEQSGGQYEQYF.

The chain uses TRBV5-8 and TRBJ2-5; 12 bases map to TRBD1. The germline CDR1 and CDR2 sequences are SGHTS and YDEGEE. V shed 4 bases and J 4 bases; nucleotides not matched to a gene: 11. The CDR3 spans 17 residues. The CDR3 DNA reads TGTGCCAGCAGCCCTGGGACAGGGGGCGTACACCGAGAGACCCAGTACTTC. Encoded protein: CASSPGTGGVHRETQYF.

The rearrangement links TRBV19 to TRBJ2-4; tentative D call: TRBD1 (5 bases). From germline, CDR1 is LNHDA and CDR2 SQIVND (reference sequence). The CDR3 length is 13 residues. V was clipped by 7 bases and J by 7 bases, with 14 bases between them. Here the CDR3 reads CASTLKGVNIQYF. Written as DNA, the CDR3 is TGTGCCAGTACCCTCAAAGGGGTGAACATTCAGTACTTC.

DNA of the CDR3: TGTGCCAGCAGTTTTTCGCGGGCGGGAGAGTCCTACGAGCAGTACTTC. Its protein product is CASSFSRAGESYEQYF. The chain recombines TRBV27 with TRBJ2-7, with 7 bases matching TRBD2. Germline-derived CDR1 and CDR2 are MNHEY and SMNVEV (reference sequence). This CDR3 has 16 residues. With V trimmed by 3 bases and J by 1 base, 9 bases remained unmatched.

The chain couples TRBV5-1 to TRBJ1-3; 7 positions match TRBD1. The length of the CDR3 is 14 residues. V lost 2 bases to trimming and J lost 3 bases; unmatched junction nucleotides: 2. Germline V gene lookup returns CDR1 SGHRS and CDR2 YFSETQ. CDR3 amino acids: CASSLGGSGNTIYF. The CDR3 DNA reads as TGCGCCAGCAGCTTAGGGGGCAGTGGAAACACCATATATTTT.

A single count supports this clone. This chain connects TRBV30 to TRBJ1-5, with D perhaps TRBD1 (5 bases). Germline V gene lookup returns CDR1 GTSNPN and CDR2 SVGIG (reference sequence). The CDR3 is 13 amino acids. Trimming cost V 8 bases and J 2 bases, with 13 bases left between them. CDR3 bases: TGTGCCCGCAGGGAAATTGGCAATCAGCCCCAGCATTTT. Translated: CARREIGNQPQHF.

The chain couples TRBV5-6 to TRBJ1-6; TRBD1 matches at 12 bases. There are 18 residues in the CDR3. Germline CDR1 is SGHDT and CDR2 is YYEEEE. The V gene end was trimmed by 7 bases and the J gene end by 7 bases; junction bases not matched to a gene: 15. CDR3 loop: CASWNRDRGLWMNSPLHF. Here the CDR3 DNA reads TGTGCCAGCTGGAACCGGGACAGGGGGCTCTGGATGAATTCACCCCTCCACTTT.